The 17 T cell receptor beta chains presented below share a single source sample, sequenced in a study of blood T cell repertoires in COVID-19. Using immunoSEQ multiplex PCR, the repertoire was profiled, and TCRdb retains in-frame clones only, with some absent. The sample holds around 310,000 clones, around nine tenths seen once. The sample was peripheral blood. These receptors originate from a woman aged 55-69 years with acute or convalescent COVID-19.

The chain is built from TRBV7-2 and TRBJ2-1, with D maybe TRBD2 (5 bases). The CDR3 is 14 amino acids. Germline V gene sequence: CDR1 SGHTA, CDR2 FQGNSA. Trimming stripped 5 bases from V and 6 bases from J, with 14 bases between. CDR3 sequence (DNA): TGTGCCAGCAGCCTAAGGGAGAGTTCCAATGAGCAGTTCTTC. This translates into CASSLRESSNEQFF. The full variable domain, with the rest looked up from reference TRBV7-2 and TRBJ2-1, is GAGVSQSPSNKVTEKGKDVELRCDPISGHTALYWYRQSLGQGLEFLIYFQGNSAPDKSGLPSDRFSAERTGGSVSTLTIQRTQQEDSAVYLCASSLRESSNEQFFGPGTRLTVL.

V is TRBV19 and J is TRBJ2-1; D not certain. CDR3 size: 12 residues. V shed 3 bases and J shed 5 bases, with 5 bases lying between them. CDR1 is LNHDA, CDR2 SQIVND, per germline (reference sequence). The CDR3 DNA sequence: TGTGCCAGTAGTATCCTAAACAATGAGCAGTTCTTC. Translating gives CASSILNNEQFF.

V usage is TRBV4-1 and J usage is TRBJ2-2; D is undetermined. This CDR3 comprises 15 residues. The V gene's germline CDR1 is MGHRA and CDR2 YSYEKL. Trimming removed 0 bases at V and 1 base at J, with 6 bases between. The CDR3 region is CASSQDGQNTGELFF. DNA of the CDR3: TGCGCCAGCAGCCAAGATGGGCAGAACACCGGGGAGCTGTTTTTT.

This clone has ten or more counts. In nucleotides, the CDR3 is TGTGCCAGTTCCTCTAGCGGGGCGAACTACAATGAGCAGTTCTTC. This encodes CASSSSGANYNEQFF. The gene calls are TRBV19 and TRBJ2-1, with 9 bases identical to TRBD2. Germline V gene sequence: CDR1 LNHDA, CDR2 SQIVND (reference sequence). J lost 3 bases, V lost 8 bases, and 8 bases had no gene match. The CDR3 runs to 15 residues.

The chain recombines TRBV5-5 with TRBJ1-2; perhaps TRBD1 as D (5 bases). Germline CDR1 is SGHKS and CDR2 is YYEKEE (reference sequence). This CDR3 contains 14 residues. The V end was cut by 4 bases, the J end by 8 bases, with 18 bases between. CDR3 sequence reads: CASSPGLGVNGYTF. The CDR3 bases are TGTGCCAGCAGCCCGGGACTCGGAGTGAACGGCTACACCTTC.

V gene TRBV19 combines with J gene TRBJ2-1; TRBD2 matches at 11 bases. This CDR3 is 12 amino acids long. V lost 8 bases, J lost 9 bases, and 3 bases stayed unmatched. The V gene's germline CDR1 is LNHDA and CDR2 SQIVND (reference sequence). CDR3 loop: CASEGLAVEQFF. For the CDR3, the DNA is TGTGCCAGTGAGGGACTAGCGGTTGAGCAGTTCTTC.

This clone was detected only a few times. CDR3 protein: CSVEGDRMNTEAFF. The CDR3 region has the DNA TGCAGCGTTGAGGGGGACAGGATGAACACTGAAGCTTTCTTT. V is TRBV29-1 and J is TRBJ1-1; 8 nucleotides line up with TRBD1. The V segment lost 3 bases and the J segment 0 bases; nucleotides outside the gene matches: 3. The CDR3 consists of 14 residues. The germline V gene encodes CDR1 SQVTM and CDR2 ANQGSEA.

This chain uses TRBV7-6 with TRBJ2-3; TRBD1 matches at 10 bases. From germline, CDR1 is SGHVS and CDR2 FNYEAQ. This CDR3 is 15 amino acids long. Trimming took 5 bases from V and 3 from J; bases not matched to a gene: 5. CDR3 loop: CASSLGTGETDTQYF. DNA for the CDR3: TGTGCCAGCAGCCTTGGGACAGGGGAGACAGATACGCAGTATTTT. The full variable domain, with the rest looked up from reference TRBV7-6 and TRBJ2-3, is GAGVSQSPRYKVTKRGQDVALRCDPISGHVSLYWYRQALGQGPEFLTYFNYEAQQDKSGLPNDRFSAERPEGSISTLTIQRTEQRDSAMYRCASSLGTGETDTQYFGPGTRLTVL.

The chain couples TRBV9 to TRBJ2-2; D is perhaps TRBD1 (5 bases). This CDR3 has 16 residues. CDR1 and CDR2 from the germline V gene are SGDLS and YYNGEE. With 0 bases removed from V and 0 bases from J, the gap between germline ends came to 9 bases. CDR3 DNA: TGTGCCAGCAGCGTAGCTACAGGCCCGAACACCGGGGAGCTGTTTTTT. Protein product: CASSVATGPNTGELFF. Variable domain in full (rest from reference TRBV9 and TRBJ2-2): DSGVTQTPKHLITATGQRVTLRCSPRSGDLSVYWYQQSLDQGLQFLIQYYNGEERAKGNILERFSAQQFPDLHSELNLSSLELGDSALYFCASSVATGPNTGELFFGEGSRLTVL.

CDR3 DNA sequence: TGTGCCACCAGTGGCAGGGATCACGATGAGCAGTTCTTC. It is translated as CATSGRDHDEQFF. V usage is TRBV24-1 and J usage is TRBJ2-1, with D perhaps matching TRBD1 (5 bases). Trimming removed 5 bases from V and 8 bases from J, with 12 bases in between. This CDR3 has 13 residues. The germline V gene has CDR1 KGHDR and CDR2 SFDVKD.

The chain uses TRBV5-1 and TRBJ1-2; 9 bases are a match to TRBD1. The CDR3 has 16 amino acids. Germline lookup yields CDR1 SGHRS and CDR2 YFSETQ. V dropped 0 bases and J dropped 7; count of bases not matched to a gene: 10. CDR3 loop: CASSLDRGRNSGGYTF. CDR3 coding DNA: TGCGCCAGCAGCTTGGACAGGGGGCGTAATAGCGGTGGCTACACCTTC.

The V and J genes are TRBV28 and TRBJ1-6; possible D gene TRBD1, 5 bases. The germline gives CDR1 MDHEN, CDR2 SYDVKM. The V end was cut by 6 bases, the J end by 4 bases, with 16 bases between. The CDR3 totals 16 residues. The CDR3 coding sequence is TGTGCCAGCAGCTCCCGGCAGGGTGGGTATAATTCACCCCTCCACTTT. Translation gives CASSSRQGGYNSPLHF.

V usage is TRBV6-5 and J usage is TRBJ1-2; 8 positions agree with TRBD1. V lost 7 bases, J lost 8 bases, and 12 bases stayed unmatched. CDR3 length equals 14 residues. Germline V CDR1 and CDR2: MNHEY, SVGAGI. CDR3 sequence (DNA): TGTGCCAGCACCCAGGGGGCAGGGCTCCACGGCTACACCTTC. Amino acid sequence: CASTQGAGLHGYTF.

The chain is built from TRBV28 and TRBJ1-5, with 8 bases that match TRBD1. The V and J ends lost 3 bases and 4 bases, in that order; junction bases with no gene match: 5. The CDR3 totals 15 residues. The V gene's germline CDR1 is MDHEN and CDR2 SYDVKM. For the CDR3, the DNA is TGTGCCAGCAGTTTCCCGGACAGGGAAAATCAGCCCCAGCATTTT. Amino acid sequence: CASSFPDRENQPQHF.

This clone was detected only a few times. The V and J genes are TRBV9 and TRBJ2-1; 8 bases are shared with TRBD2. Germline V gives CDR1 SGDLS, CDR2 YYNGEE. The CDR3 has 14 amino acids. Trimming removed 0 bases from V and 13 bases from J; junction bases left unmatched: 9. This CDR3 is CASSVALADNGQFF. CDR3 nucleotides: TGTGCCAGCAGCGTAGCACTAGCGGACAATGGACAGTTCTTC.

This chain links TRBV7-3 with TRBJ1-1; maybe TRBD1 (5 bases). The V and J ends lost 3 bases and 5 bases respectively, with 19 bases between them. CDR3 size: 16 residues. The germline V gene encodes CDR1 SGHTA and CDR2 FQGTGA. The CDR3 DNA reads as TGTGCCAGCAGCTTGGTTCGTCAGGGCAGGCGTACTGAAGCTTTCTTT. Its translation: CASSLVRQGRRTEAFF.

In nucleotides, the CDR3 is TGTGCCAGCAGCGCTGGACAGGGGAGTAACTATGGCTACACCTTC. Translated, it gives CASSAGQGSNYGYTF. The genes are TRBV5-6 and TRBJ1-2; TRBD1 matches at 9 bases. From germline, CDR1 is SGHDT and CDR2 YYEEEE. Trimming at V came to 4 bases and at J to 1 base, leaving 5 bases not matched to a gene. The CDR3 is 15 amino acids.